The next 17 T cell receptor beta chains were all read from a single sample in a study of blood T cell repertoires in COVID-19. Sequencing was performed with immunoSEQ multiplex PCR; in TCRdb, only in-frame clones are kept and a portion is missing. The profile shows hundreds of thousands of clones, 85% to 90% of them singletons. Sequencing was performed on peripheral blood. The receptors come from a man aged 18 to 29 with COVID-19, enrolled during active disease.

The chain links TRBV7-9 to TRBJ2-1; 10 bases map to TRBD2. Per germline, CDR1 SEHNR and CDR2 FQNEAQ (reference sequence). The CDR3 consists of 17 residues. V trimming: 1 base; J trimming: 7 bases; junction bases outside the gene matches: 10. The CDR3 DNA reads as TGTGCCAGCAGCTTAGGAAGCGGGAGGGCAGAAAGGAATGAGCAGTTCTTC. It encodes CASSLGSGRAERNEQFF.

The chain is built from TRBV3-1 (or the pseudogene TRBV3-2) and TRBJ1-2; possible D gene TRBD1, 5 bases. Trimming pared 4 bases from V and 8 bases from J, leaving 17 bases between. There are 14 residues in the CDR3. The germline gives CDR1 LGHDT, CDR2 YNNKEL (reference sequence). The CDR3 protein is CASSPHGQGRGYTF. CDR3 nucleotide sequence: TGTGCCAGCAGCCCTCATGGGCAGGGTCGAGGCTACACCTTC.

The J gene is TRBJ2-7, the V gene TRBV5-4; 8 nucleotides agree with TRBD2. CDR1 and CDR2 from the germline V gene are SGHNT and YYREEE (reference sequence). V was clipped by 1 base and J by 6 bases; unmatched bases: 6. The CDR3 sequence is 14 residues long. CDR3 bases: TGTGCCAGCAGCTTGTTGACTAGCGATAGCGAGCAGTACTTC. The encoded protein is CASSLLTSDSEQYF.

The chain links TRBV12-3 or TRBV12-4 to TRBJ2-1, with 8 nucleotides matching TRBD2. J gave up 7 bases and V 6 bases, and 5 bases lay outside the gene matches. The CDR3 totals 13 residues. The CDR3 here is CASRPGLENEQFF. The DNA of the CDR3 is TGTGCCAGCAGACCGGGACTAGAGAATGAGCAGTTCTTC.

This clone was picked up one time. This chain connects TRBV23-1 to TRBJ2-7, with a tentative D call TRBD2 (6 bases). TRBV23-1 is an open reading frame whose function is uncertain. The V gene lost 9 bases and the J gene lost 3 bases, with 18 bases spanning the gap. This CDR3 is built from 14 residues. Here the CDR3 DNA reads TGCGCCAGTCGGGGGTCTTTGGGCTTCTACGAGCAGTACTTC. Its translation is CASRGSLGFYEQYF.

The chain links TRBV6-5 to TRBJ2-5; D is undetermined. The V gene's germline CDR1 is MNHEY and CDR2 SVGAGI. V lost 8 bases and J 1 base, leaving 11 bases between the germline ends. The CDR3 contains 13 residues. In DNA form, the CDR3 reads TGTGCCAGCCGAGACTCCCCCCAAGAGACCCAGTACTTC. Protein product: CASRDSPQETQYF.

The V gene is TRBV4-1, the J gene TRBJ1-6; TRBD1 agrees at 9 bases. Germline CDR1 and CDR2: MGHRA and YSYEKL. Losses at the gene ends were 4 bases for V and 10 bases for J; bases not matched to a gene: 8. CDR3 length equals 15 residues. CDR3 DNA sequence: TGCGCCAGCAGCCGCCGGGACAGGGTTTCGTCACCCCTCCACTTT. As protein: CASSRRDRVSSPLHF.

The V call is TRBV7-8, the J call TRBJ1-2; 7 nucleotides match TRBD1. Germline V gene lookup returns CDR1 SGHVS and CDR2 FQNEAQ. The V segment lost 4 bases and the J segment 4 bases; nucleotides outside the gene matches: 6. This CDR3 is 14 amino acids long. The DNA of the CDR3 is TGTGCCAGCAGCTGGAACCGGGACAGCTATGGCTACACCTTC. Translated: CASSWNRDSYGYTF.

This clone was detected only a few times. The genes are TRBV19 and TRBJ1-6; D gene ambiguous. CDR1 is LNHDA, CDR2 SQIVND, per germline (reference sequence). Trimming pared 7 bases from V and 7 bases from J, leaving 17 bases between. There are 15 residues in the CDR3. CDR3 sequence (DNA): TGTGCCAGTACCCCCTTCCGGGGTACAAATTCACCCCTCCACTTT. This translates into CASTPFRGTNSPLHF.

CDR3 in amino acids: CASSRQFLYEQYF. For the CDR3, the DNA is TGTGCCAGCAGTAGACAGTTTCTTTACGAGCAGTACTTC. V is TRBV6-6 and J is TRBJ2-7; D is possibly TRBD1 (5 bases). This CDR3 comprises 13 residues. Trimming removed 5 bases from V and 4 bases from J, with 12 bases in between. Germline V gives CDR1 MNHNY, CDR2 SVGAGI (reference sequence).

The sample holds a few counts of this clone. This rearrangement joins TRBV6-5 to TRBJ1-3; weak D call: TRBD1 (6 bases). Germline assignment: CDR1 MNHEY and CDR2 SVGAGI. This CDR3 is built from 15 residues. Between the trimmed V and J ends, which lost 6 bases and 0 bases, there was a span of 12 bases. The DNA for the CDR3 is TGTGCCAGCAGCCTCCGGGACACCTCTGGAAACACCATATATTTT. Translating gives CASSLRDTSGNTIYF.

The CDR3 is CASSEQGLWNSPLHF. CDR3 nucleotide sequence: TGTGCCAGCAGTGAACAGGGGTTGTGGAATTCACCCCTCCACTTT. The J gene is TRBJ1-6, the V gene TRBV2; D is perhaps TRBD1 (6 bases). The CDR3 is 15 residues long. Trimming removed 2 bases from V and 7 bases from J, with 12 bases in between. Germline CDR1 is SNHLY and CDR2 is FYNNEI. Drawing the rest from reference TRBV2 and TRBJ1-6, the complete variable domain is EPEVTQTPSHQVTQMGQEVILRCVPISNHLYFYWYRQILGQKVEFLVSFYNNEISEKSEIFDDQFSVERPDGSNFTLKIRSTKLEDSAMYFCASSEQGLWNSPLHFGNGTRLTVT.

The chain is built from TRBV7-2 and TRBJ2-5; 10 positions match TRBD1. The CDR3 covers 15 residues. V was pared by 0 bases and J by 5 bases, with 3 bases of the junction left unmatched. Germline V gene lookup returns CDR1 SGHTA and CDR2 FQGNSA. CDR3 sequence (DNA): TGTGCCAGCAGCTTAGCGGGACAGGGGTCGGAGACCCAGTACTTC. It translates to CASSLAGQGSETQYF.

A single count supports this clone. The chain links TRBV5-1 to TRBJ2-1, with a tentative D call TRBD2 (6 bases). Trimming took 3 bases from V and 8 from J, leaving 18 bases between them. The CDR3 has 15 amino acids. Germline V lookup: CDR1 SGHRS, CDR2 YFSETQ. CDR3 sequence: CASSSMGLDADEQFF. In DNA form, the CDR3 reads TGCGCCAGCAGCTCAATGGGACTCGATGCCGATGAGCAGTTCTTC.

The genes are TRBV5-1 and TRBJ2-3; 7 positions agree with TRBD2. The ends lost 0 bases at V and 2 bases at J; junction bases unmatched: 6. CDR1 and CDR2 (germline): SGHRS, YFSETQ. The CDR3 is 16 residues long. CDR3 residues: CASSLGGSGFTDTQYF. In nucleotides, the CDR3 is TGCGCCAGCAGCTTGGGGGGTAGCGGGTTCACAGATACGCAGTATTTT. Filled out from reference TRBV5-1 and TRBJ2-3, the complete variable domain reads KAGVTQTPRYLIKTRGQQVTLSCSPISGHRSVSWYQQTPGQGLQFLFEYFSETQRNKGNFPGRFSGRQFSNSRSEMNVSTLELGDSALYLCASSLGGSGFTDTQYFGPGTRLTVL.

V usage is TRBV2 and J usage is TRBJ2-7; D unresolved. The CDR3 extends over 13 amino acids. Germline V lookup: CDR1 SNHLY, CDR2 FYNNEI. V lost 6 bases, J lost 5 bases, and 14 bases lay in between. The CDR3 loop reads CASRVGVSHEQYF. CDR3 coding DNA: TGTGCCAGCAGGGTCGGAGTTTCCCACGAGCAGTACTTC.

The J gene is TRBJ2-2, the V gene TRBV10-1; D possibly corresponds to TRBD1 (5 bases). The germline V gene encodes CDR1 WNHNN and CDR2 SYGVQD (reference sequence). The germline V and J ends were trimmed by 2 bases and 7 bases, with 11 bases remaining between them. This CDR3 is 14 amino acids long. Written as DNA, the CDR3 is TGCGCCAGCAGTGAGACGACAGTGATCGGGGAGCTGTTTTTT. As protein: CASSETTVIGELFF.